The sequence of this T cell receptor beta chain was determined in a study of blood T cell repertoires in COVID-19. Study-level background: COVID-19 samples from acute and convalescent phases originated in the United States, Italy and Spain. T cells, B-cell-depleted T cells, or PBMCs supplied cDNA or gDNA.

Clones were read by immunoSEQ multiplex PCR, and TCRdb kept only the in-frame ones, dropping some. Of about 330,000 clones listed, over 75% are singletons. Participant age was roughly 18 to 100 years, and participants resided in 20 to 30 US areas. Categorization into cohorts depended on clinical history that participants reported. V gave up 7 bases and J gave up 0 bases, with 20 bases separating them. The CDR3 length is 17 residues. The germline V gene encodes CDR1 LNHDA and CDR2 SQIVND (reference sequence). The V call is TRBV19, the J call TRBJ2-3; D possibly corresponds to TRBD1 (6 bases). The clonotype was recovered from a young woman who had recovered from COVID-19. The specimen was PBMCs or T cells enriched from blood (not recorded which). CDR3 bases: TGTGCCAGTACCCCCGCAGGGGATTTGCTCAGCACAGATACGCAGTATTTT. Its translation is CASTPAGDLLSTDTQYF.